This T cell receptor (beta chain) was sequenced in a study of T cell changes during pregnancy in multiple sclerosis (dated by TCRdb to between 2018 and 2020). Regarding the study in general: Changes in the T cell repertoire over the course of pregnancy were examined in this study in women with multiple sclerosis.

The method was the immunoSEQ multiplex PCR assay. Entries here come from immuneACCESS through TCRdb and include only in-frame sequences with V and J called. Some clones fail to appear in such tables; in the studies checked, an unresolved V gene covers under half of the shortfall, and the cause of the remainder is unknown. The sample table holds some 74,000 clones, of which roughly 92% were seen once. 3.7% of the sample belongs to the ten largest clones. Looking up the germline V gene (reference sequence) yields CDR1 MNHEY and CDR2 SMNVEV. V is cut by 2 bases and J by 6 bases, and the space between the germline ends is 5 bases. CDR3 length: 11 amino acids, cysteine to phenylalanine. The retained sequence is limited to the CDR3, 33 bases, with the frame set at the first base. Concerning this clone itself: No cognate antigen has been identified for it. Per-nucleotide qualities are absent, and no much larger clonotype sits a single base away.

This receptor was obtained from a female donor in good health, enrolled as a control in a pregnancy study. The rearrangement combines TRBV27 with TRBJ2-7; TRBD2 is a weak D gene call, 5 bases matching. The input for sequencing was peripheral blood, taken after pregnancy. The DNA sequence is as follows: TGTGCCAGCAGTTTAGGGAGCGAGCAGTACTTC. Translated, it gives CASSLGSEQYF.